The 25 T cell receptor beta chains presented below share a single source sample, sequenced in a study of memory CD4+ T cells and cytomegalovirus serostatus. Single viable CD3+CD4+CD8-CD45RO+ cells were sorted as the memory CD4+ T cells. Sequenced by immunoSEQ multiplex PCR; TCRdb stores in-frame clones only, minus some. This table has around 50,000 clones, about 81% appearing once. Sequenced sample: memory CD4+ T cells from blood. Receptors originate from an adult in good health and CMV-seronegative.

The J gene is TRBJ1-1, the V gene TRBV9, with D tentatively TRBD1 (6 bases). Germline CDR1 and CDR2: SGDLS and YYNGEE. Trimming shortened V by 0 bases and J by 1 base, and 10 bases separated the two germline ends. CDR3 length: 15 amino acids. The CDR3 DNA reads TGTGCCAGCAGCGTAGTTACAGGGTCGAACACTGAAGCTTTCTTT. It codes for CASSVVTGSNTEAFF.

The chain recombines TRBV7-3 with TRBJ2-3; D unclear. The CDR3 consists of 14 residues. Trimming removed 5 bases at V and 4 bases at J, with 13 bases between. Germline V gene data show CDR1 as SGHTA and CDR2 as FQGTGA. CDR3 in amino acids: CASSPRPRADTQYF. For the CDR3, the DNA is TGTGCCAGCAGCCCACGTCCTAGAGCAGATACGCAGTATTTT.

This clone has only a few counts. The chain joins TRBV7-3 to TRBJ2-5; weak D call: TRBD2 (6 bases). Germline CDR1 and CDR2: SGHTA and FQGTGA. The CDR3 extends over 13 amino acids. V lost 4 bases, J lost 1 base, and 7 bases lay in between. The CDR3 spells CASSSGGQETQYF. Here the CDR3 DNA reads TGTGCCAGCAGCTCCGGGGGCCAAGAGACCCAGTACTTC. Filled out from reference TRBV7-3 and TRBJ2-5, the complete variable domain reads GAGVSQTPSNKVTEKGKYVELRCDPISGHTALYWYRQSLGQGPEFLIYFQGTGAADDSGLPNDRFFAVRPEGSVSTLKIQRTERGDSAVYLCASSSGGQETQYFGPGTRLLVL.

This chain uses TRBV5-1 with TRBJ2-7; 8 bases are shared with TRBD2. With V trimmed by 4 bases and J by 5 bases, 11 bases remained unmatched. There are 15 residues in the CDR3. Germline CDR1 SGHRS, CDR2 YFSETQ. This CDR3 reads CASSPRGLGVDEQYF. CDR3 sequence (DNA): TGCGCCAGCAGCCCTCGGGGACTAGGGGTCGACGAGCAGTACTTC. Using reference TRBV5-1 and TRBJ2-7 for the parts outside the CDR3, the full variable domain is KAGVTQTPRYLIKTRGQQVTLSCSPISGHRSVSWYQQTPGQGLQFLFEYFSETQRNKGNFPGRFSGRQFSNSRSEMNVSTLELGDSALYLCASSPRGLGVDEQYFGPGTRLTVT.

The sample holds one count of this clone. CDR3 loop: CASSLRYGSTDTQYF. The CDR3 DNA sequence: TGTGCCAGCAGTCTTAGGTATGGGAGCACAGATACGCAGTATTTT. This chain joins TRBV6-1 and TRBJ2-3; D is uncertain. Germline CDR1 reads MNHNS; CDR2 reads SASEGT. The germline V and J ends were trimmed by 5 bases and 0 bases, with 12 bases remaining between them. This CDR3 is built from 15 residues.

CDR3 sequence: CASSSPGDRVTSEAFF. CDR3 nucleotides: TGTGCCAGCAGCTCGCCGGGGGACAGGGTAACCTCTGAAGCTTTCTTT. This sequence joins TRBV13 and TRBJ1-1; 9 bases are shared with TRBD1. CDR3 length: 16 residues. The junction had 12 bases not matched to a gene; V was cut back by 4 bases and J by 6 bases. The germline gives CDR1 PRHDT, CDR2 FYEKMQ (reference sequence).

The chain recombines TRBV18 with TRBJ2-5; 13 bases fit TRBD2. This CDR3 has 16 amino acids. J was trimmed by 4 bases and V by 4 bases; bases with no gene match: 6. Germline loops: CDR1 KGHSH, CDR2 LQKENI. CDR3 region: CASSLTSGRALETQYF. The DNA of the CDR3 is TGTGCCAGCTCACTCACTAGCGGGAGGGCCTTAGAGACCCAGTACTTC.

The gene calls are TRBV5-6 and TRBJ1-2; 7 bases fit TRBD1. Germline CDR1 is SGHDT and CDR2 is YYEEEE. The ends lost 4 bases at V and 7 bases at J; junction bases unmatched: 13. There are 15 residues in the CDR3. CDR3 sequence (DNA): TGTGCCAGCAGCAACCTAGGGACAGTGGGACGTGGCTACACCTTC. Protein sequence: CASSNLGTVGRGYTF.

The rearrangement links TRBV7-3 to TRBJ2-3, with D uncertain. V lost 1 base to trimming and J lost 5 bases, with 10 bases between them. Germline CDR1 reads SGHTA; CDR2 reads FQGTGA. The CDR3 spans 14 residues. The CDR3: CASSLMSGGDTQYF. The DNA for the CDR3 is TGTGCCAGCAGCTTAATGTCCGGCGGAGATACGCAGTATTTT.

The rearrangement joins TRBV10-3 to TRBJ1-1, with D possibly matching TRBD1 (6 bases). V was clipped by 4 bases and J by 1 base, with 13 bases between them. The CDR3 is 15 amino acids. Germline V gives CDR1 ENHRY, CDR2 SYGVKD. The CDR3 here is CAISATGLGNTEAFF. DNA of the CDR3: TGTGCCATCAGTGCGACAGGCCTGGGGAACACTGAAGCTTTCTTT.

This rearrangement joins TRBV11-3 to TRBJ1-3; D is undetermined. CDR1 SGHNT and CDR2 YENEEA come from the germline V gene. The CDR3 spans 15 residues. V lost 0 bases and J 1 base, leaving 7 bases between the germline ends. DNA of the CDR3: TGTGCCAGCAGCTTAGATTTCGGTTCTGGAAACACCATATATTTT. It is translated as CASSLDFGSGNTIYF.

The chain combines TRBV2 with TRBJ2-3; D might be TRBD2 (6 bases). V lost 6 bases, J lost 6 bases, and 19 bases lay in between. Per the germline V gene, CDR1 is SNHLY and CDR2 is FYNNEI. CDR3 length equals 15 residues. The CDR3 region is CASRGLTSLVDTQYF. The CDR3, as DNA: TGTGCCAGCAGAGGACTAACCTCTTTGGTGGATACGCAGTATTTT.

This rearrangement joins TRBV7-6 to TRBJ2-2; perhaps TRBD1 as D (5 bases). Germline V gene sequence: CDR1 SGHVS, CDR2 FNYEAQ. V was shortened by 1 base and J by 5 bases, with 5 bases between the two germline ends. The CDR3 is 13 amino acids. In nucleotides, the CDR3 is TGTGCCAGCAGCTTAGGACAGACCGGGGAGCTGTTTTTT. It translates to CASSLGQTGELFF.

J is TRBJ1-4 and V is TRBV29-1, with D possibly matching TRBD1 (5 bases). With 1 base removed from V and 10 bases from J, the gap between germline ends came to 19 bases. This CDR3 is 15 amino acids long. CDR1 and CDR2 from the germline V gene are SQVTM and ANQGSEA. CDR3 in DNA: TGCAGCGTTGAAGTAGGGGTCCAGGGCCTTGGAAAACTGTTTTTT. As protein: CSVEVGVQGLGKLFF.

Details on this clone: Relative to the germline gene, one junction end is altered; a read error may explain this. This same CDR3 is encoded by further DNA sequences in the sample. The genes are TRBV28 and TRBJ2-7; tentatively, D is TRBD1 or TRBD2 (6 bases each). CDR3 length: 15 amino acids. Per the germline V gene, CDR1 is MDHEN and CDR2 is SYDVKM. In nucleotides, the CDR3 is TGTGCCAGCAGTTTATGGGGGGGCGCGGACTACGAACAGTACTTC. Amino acids: CASSLWGGADYEQYF.

The chain combines TRBV19 with TRBJ2-5; TRBD1 matches at 9 bases. Germline trimming cut 0 bases from V and 2 bases from J; bases unmatched to any gene: 7. This CDR3 is built from 17 residues. The germline V gene encodes CDR1 LNHDA and CDR2 SQIVND (reference sequence). The CDR3 here is CASSIDLSTGGQETQYF. The CDR3 nucleotides read TGTGCCAGTAGTATAGATCTATCGACAGGGGGTCAAGAGACCCAGTACTTC.

A few counts support this clone. The gene calls are TRBV21-1 and TRBJ2-5. TRBV21-1 is annotated as a pseudogene. The CDR3 is 14 residues long. CDR3: CASSRRALQETQYF. The CDR3 nucleotides read TGTGCCAGCAGCCGCCGGGCTCTCCAAGAGACCCAGTACTTC.

On this clone: Germline is not matched at one junction end, which may reflect a read error. J is TRBJ2-7 and V is TRBV4-2, with D perhaps TRBD2 (5 bases). Germline CDR1 LGHNA, CDR2 YNFKEQ. The CDR3 covers 13 residues. This CDR3 reads CASSQDKFSEEYF. In DNA, the CDR3 is TGTGCCAGCAGCCAAGATAAATTTAGCGAGGAGTACTTC.

The chain couples TRBV4-3 to TRBJ1-2, with D maybe TRBD1 (6 bases). Germline V lookup: CDR1 LGHNA, CDR2 YSLEER. Trimming cost V 2 bases and J 4 bases, with 23 bases left between them. This CDR3 spans 18 amino acids. CDR3 protein: CASSQRSAPGALPYGYTF. The CDR3 nucleotides read TGCGCCAGCAGCCAACGGTCCGCCCCGGGGGCGCTTCCCTATGGCTACACCTTC.

The chain links TRBV6-6 to TRBJ1-1, with TRBD1 matching over 7 bases. CDR1 and CDR2 (germline): MNHNY, SVGAGI (reference sequence). The CDR3 is 14 residues long. Trimming cost V 4 bases and J 0 bases; bases outside gene matches: 2. As DNA, the CDR3 is TGTGCCAGCAGTTCCGGGACAGTGAACACTGAAGCTTTCTTT. Its translation is CASSSGTVNTEAFF.

The chain employs TRBV30 and TRBJ1-5; D remains unclear. This CDR3 region has 13 residues. CDR1 is GTSNPN, CDR2 SVGIG, per germline (reference sequence). V dropped 3 bases and J dropped 5 bases, with 11 bases sitting between them. DNA for the CDR3: TGTGCCTGGAGCTACGACAAATATCAGCCCCAGCATTTT. Its protein is CAWSYDKYQPQHF.

In this sample, this clone turned up a few times. CDR3 nucleotides: TGCGCCAGCAGCTTGACTGGATCCTACGAGCAGTACTTC. Its translation is CASSLTGSYEQYF. This chain connects TRBV5-1 to TRBJ2-7, with unresolved D. With 1 base removed from V and 1 base from J, the gap between germline ends came to 6 bases. CDR1 and CDR2 from the germline V gene are SGHRS and YFSETQ. CDR3 length: 13 residues.

Here the CDR3 reads CASSHSGLHTDTQYF. CDR3 bases: TGTGCCAGCAGCCATTCGGGACTACACACAGATACGCAGTATTTT. This sequence joins TRBV4-2 and TRBJ2-3, with 7 bases that match TRBD2. J was trimmed by 2 bases and V by 3 bases; bases with no gene match: 5. Looked up from germline, CDR1 is LGHNA and CDR2 is YNFKEQ. This CDR3 has 15 residues.

The chain is built from TRBV6-1 and TRBJ2-3; TRBD2 aligns across 13 bases. The CDR3 totals 14 residues. V was clipped by 6 bases and J by 4 bases; unmatched bases: 1. Germline loops: CDR1 MNHNS, CDR2 SASEGT. CDR3: CASRLAGGADTQYF. CDR3 coding DNA: TGTGCCAGCAGACTAGCGGGAGGGGCAGATACGCAGTATTTT.

The chain recombines TRBV18 with TRBJ2-5; D call uncertain. The CDR3 is 14 residues long. Germline V gene lookup returns CDR1 KGHSH and CDR2 LQKENI. Deletions cut 3 bases from V and 2 bases from J, with 10 bases between. Written as DNA, the CDR3 is TGTGCCAGCTCACCGGTGGACGGACAAGAGACCCAGTACTTC. Its protein is CASSPVDGQETQYF.